These 10 T cell receptor beta chains came from one sample sequenced in a study of shared clonotypes between healthy human individuals. Repertoires were generated with immunoSEQ multiplex PCR, while TCRdb's copy carries only in-frame clones and drops some. The table lists more than 1 million clones, approximately 80% of them singletons. The specimen sequenced was memory CD4+ T cells from PBMCs. Documented subset: CD45RA-negative fraction. The receptor source for this set is a man in his late teens or twenties in good health. Some clones in this sample may be carry-over from other donors' samples.

The chain joins TRBV30 to TRBJ1-2; D is unresolved. The germline gives CDR1 GTSNPN, CDR2 SVGIG (reference sequence). CDR3 size: 12 residues. V lost 8 bases and J lost 0, with 10 bases in between. The CDR3 loop reads CAGRRTNYGYTF. In DNA, the CDR3 is TGTGCCGGCCGGAGGACTAACTATGGCTACACCTTC.

This chain connects TRBV28 to TRBJ1-4, with D perhaps matching TRBD1 (5 bases). Germline CDR1 is MDHEN and CDR2 is SYDVKM. This CDR3 region has 13 residues. V was clipped by 8 bases and J by 3 bases, with 10 bases between them. The CDR3 reads CASLGPPNEKLFF. The CDR3 bases are TGTGCCAGCCTGGGGCCACCTAATGAAAAACTGTTTTTT. Combining the CDR3 with reference TRBV28 and TRBJ1-4 gives the whole variable domain DVKVTQSSRYLVKRTGEKVFLECVQDMDHENMFWYRQDPGLGLRLIYFSYDVKMKEKGDIPEGYSVSREKKERFSLILESASTNQTSMYLCASLGPPNEKLFFGSGTQLSVL.

V gene TRBV9 combines with J gene TRBJ2-7, with 7 bases matching TRBD1. The CDR3 length is 12 residues. J gave up 7 bases and V 3 bases, and 4 bases lay outside the gene matches. In germline, CDR1 is SGDLS, CDR2 YYNGEE. For the CDR3, the DNA is TGTGCCAGCAGCGGGCGACAGGGAGAGCAGTACTTC. It translates to CASSGRQGEQYF.

In this sample, this clone turned up a few times. Additional DNA sequences in this sample encode the identical CDR3. The V and J genes are TRBV7-2 and TRBJ2-7; D is ambiguous. V lost 1 base, J lost 0 bases, and 4 bases lay in between. CDR1 and CDR2 (germline): SGHTA, FQGNSA. The length of the CDR3 is 13 residues. CDR3 DNA sequence: TGTGCCAGCAGCTTAGACCACTCCTACGAGCAGTACTTC. Encoded protein: CASSLDHSYEQYF.

This clone was counted once. V gene TRBV30 combines with J gene TRBJ2-2; 7 bases are a match to TRBD2. Trimming cost V 1 base and J 8 bases; bases outside gene matches: 4. CDR3 size: 13 residues. Per the germline V gene, CDR1 is GTSNPN and CDR2 is SVGIG (reference sequence). The CDR3 sequence: CAWSGDYKGELFF. The CDR3 DNA is TGTGCCTGGAGTGGGGACTATAAGGGGGAGCTGTTTTTT.

V usage is TRBV5-1 and J usage is TRBJ2-3, with no clear D. CDR1 and CDR2 (germline): SGHRS, YFSETQ. With 4 bases removed from V and 6 bases from J, the gap between germline ends came to 30 bases. There are 19 residues in the CDR3. The CDR3 nucleotides read TGCGCCAGCAGCAGGCCTCCGGTTTTGCAGGACCTTCGTCGGGATACGCAGTATTTT. Residues: CASSRPPVLQDLRRDTQYF.

The chain combines TRBV28 with TRBJ1-2, with D possibly matching TRBD1 (5 bases). Trimming took 2 bases from V and 5 from J, leaving 12 bases between them. The CDR3 totals 14 residues. Germline V gene sequence: CDR1 MDHEN, CDR2 SYDVKM. CDR3 DNA sequence: TGTGCCAGCAGTTTAGCGGGGGTCGGATATGGCTACACCTTC. Translated, it gives CASSLAGVGYGYTF.

This clone has ten or more counts. The rearrangement uses TRBV27 and TRBJ2-1; a possible D gene is TRBD2 (5 bases). This CDR3 region has 16 residues. Trimming cost V 4 bases and J 9 bases, with 22 bases left between them. Germline V CDR1 and CDR2: MNHEY, SMNVEV (reference sequence). In DNA form, the CDR3 reads TGTGCCAGCAGTTCCGCTATACTGACGAGGGTAGGTGAGCAGTTCTTC. As protein: CASSSAILTRVGEQFF.

The rearrangement uses TRBV30 and TRBJ1-3; maybe TRBD1 (6 bases). In germline, CDR1 is GTSNPN, CDR2 SVGIG (reference sequence). V was cut by 4 bases and J by 7 bases, with 17 bases left in between. The CDR3 loop spans 14 amino acids. CDR3 region: CAWIGGGSRNTIYF. The CDR3, as DNA: TGTGCCTGGATCGGGGGGGGCTCGAGGAACACCATATATTTT.

On this clone itself: This specimen includes other DNA sequences encoding the same CDR3. This chain connects TRBV7-6 to TRBJ2-2, with D possibly TRBD2 on 5 matching bases. Germline CDR1 reads SGHVS; CDR2 reads FNYEAQ. Trimming pared 1 base from V and 0 bases from J, leaving 9 bases between. The CDR3 totals 16 residues. CDR3 sequence: CASSLETGSNTGELFF. The CDR3 nucleotides are TGTGCCAGCAGCTTAGAAACGGGATCGAACACCGGGGAGCTGTTTTTT.